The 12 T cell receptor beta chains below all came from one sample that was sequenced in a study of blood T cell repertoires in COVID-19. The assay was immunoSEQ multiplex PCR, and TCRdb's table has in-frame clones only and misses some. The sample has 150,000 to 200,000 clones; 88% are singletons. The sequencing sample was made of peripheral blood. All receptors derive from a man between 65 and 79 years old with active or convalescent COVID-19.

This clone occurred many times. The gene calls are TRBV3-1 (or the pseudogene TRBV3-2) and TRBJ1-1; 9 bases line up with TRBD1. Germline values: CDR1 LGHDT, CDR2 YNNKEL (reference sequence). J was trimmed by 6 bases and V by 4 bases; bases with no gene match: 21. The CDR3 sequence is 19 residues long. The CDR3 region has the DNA TGTGCCAGCAGCCGCAACGACAGGGGGAAGGGGGGCATTGGGTCTGAAGCTTTCTTT. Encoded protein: CASSRNDRGKGGIGSEAFF.

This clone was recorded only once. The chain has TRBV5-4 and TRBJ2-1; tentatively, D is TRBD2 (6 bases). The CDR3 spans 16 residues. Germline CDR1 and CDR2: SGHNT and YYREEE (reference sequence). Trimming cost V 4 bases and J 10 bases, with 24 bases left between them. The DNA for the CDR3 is TGTGCCAGCAGCCCCCCTGGCGGGCGGGGCTTTGGGGAGCAGTTCTTC. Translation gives CASSPPGGRGFGEQFF.

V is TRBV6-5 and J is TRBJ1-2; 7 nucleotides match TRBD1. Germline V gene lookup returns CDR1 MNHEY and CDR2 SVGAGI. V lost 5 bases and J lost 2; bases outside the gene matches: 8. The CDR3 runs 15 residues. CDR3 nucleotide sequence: TGTGCCAGCAGTACCTTGACAGGGACCAACTATGGCTACACCTTC. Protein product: CASSTLTGTNYGYTF.

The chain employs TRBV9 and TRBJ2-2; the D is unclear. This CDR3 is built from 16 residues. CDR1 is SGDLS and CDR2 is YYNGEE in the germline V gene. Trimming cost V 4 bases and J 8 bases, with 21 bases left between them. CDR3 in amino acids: CASSLTQKMGSGELFF. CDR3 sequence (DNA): TGTGCCAGCAGCCTCACACAGAAGATGGGCTCTGGGGAGCTGTTTTTT.

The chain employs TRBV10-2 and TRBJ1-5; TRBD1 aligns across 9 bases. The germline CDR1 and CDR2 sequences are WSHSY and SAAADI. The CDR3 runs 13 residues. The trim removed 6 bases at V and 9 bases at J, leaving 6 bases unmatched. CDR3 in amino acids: CASRDRGNGPQHF. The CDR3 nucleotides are TGCGCCAGCAGGGACAGGGGAAACGGGCCCCAGCATTTT.

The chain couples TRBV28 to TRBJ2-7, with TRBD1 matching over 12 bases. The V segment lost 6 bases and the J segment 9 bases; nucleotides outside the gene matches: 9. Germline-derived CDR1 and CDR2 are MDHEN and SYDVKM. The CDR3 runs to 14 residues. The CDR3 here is CASRSPGQGASQYF. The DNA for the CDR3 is TGTGCCAGCAGGTCACCGGGACAGGGGGCTTCGCAGTACTTC.

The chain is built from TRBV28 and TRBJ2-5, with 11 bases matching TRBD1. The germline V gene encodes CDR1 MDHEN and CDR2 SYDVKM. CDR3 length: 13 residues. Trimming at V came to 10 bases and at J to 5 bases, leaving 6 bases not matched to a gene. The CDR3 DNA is TGTGCCATCAGGACAGGGGGCGGGGAGACCCAGTACTTC. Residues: CAIRTGGGETQYF.

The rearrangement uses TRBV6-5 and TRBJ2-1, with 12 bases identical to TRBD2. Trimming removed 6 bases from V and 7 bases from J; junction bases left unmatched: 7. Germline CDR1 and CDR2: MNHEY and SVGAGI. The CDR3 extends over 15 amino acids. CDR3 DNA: TGTGCCAGCAGCCTACTAGCGGGAGGCTCTAATGAGCAGTTCTTC. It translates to CASSLLAGGSNEQFF.

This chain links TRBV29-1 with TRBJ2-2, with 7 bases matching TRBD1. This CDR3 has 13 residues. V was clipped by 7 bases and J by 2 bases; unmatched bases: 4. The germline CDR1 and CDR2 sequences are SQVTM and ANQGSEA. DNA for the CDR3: TGCAGCGGGGGGACAGCAAACACCGGGGAGCTGTTTTTT. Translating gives CSGGTANTGELFF.

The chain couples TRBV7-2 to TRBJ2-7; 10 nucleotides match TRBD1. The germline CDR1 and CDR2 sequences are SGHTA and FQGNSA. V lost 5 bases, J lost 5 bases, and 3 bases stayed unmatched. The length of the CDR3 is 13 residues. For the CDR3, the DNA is TGTGCCAGCAGCCGAGGGACAGGGGACGAGCAGTACTTC. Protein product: CASSRGTGDEQYF. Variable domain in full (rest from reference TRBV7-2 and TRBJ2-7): GAGVSQSPSNKVTEKGKDVELRCDPISGHTALYWYRQSLGQGLEFLIYFQGNSAPDKSGLPSDRFSAERTGGSVSTLTIQRTQQEDSAVYLCASSRGTGDEQYFGPGTRLTVT.

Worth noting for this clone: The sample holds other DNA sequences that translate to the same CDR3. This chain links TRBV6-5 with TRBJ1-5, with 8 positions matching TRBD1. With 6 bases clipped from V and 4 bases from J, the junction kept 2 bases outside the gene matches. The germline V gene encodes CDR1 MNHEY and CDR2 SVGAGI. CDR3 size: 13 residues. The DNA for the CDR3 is TGTGCCAGCAGCTACAGGGGGAATCAGCCCCAGCATTTT. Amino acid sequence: CASSYRGNQPQHF.

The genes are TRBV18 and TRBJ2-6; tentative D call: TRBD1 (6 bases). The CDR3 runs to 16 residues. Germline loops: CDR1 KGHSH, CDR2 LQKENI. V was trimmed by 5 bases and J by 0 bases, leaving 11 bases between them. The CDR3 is CASSFKGGSGANVLTF. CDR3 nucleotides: TGTGCCAGCTCATTCAAAGGGGGCTCTGGGGCCAACGTCCTGACTTTC.